This T cell receptor (beta chain) was captured in a study of vaccination effects on CD4 cells after COVID-19. Whole-study context: Cultures used approximately 2 million PBMC per well, approximately 9.5 IU/ml IL-2 and around 9.5 ug/ml peptides.

Libraries were prepared by immunoSEQ multiplex PCR; TCRdb keeps only in-frame clonotypes and omits some of them. The profile covers tens of thousands of clones, with nearly 75% appearing a single time and about 5% taken by the ten largest. Study observations and caveats: Convalescent patients were scarce, and early post-infection timepoints were absent.

This clone was seen a handful of times. The target antigen is unknown. The V gene end was trimmed by 0 bases and the J gene end by 3 bases; junction bases not matched to a gene: 2. The CDR3 has 16 amino acids. Looked up from germline, CDR1 is MNHEY and CDR2 is SMNVEV (reference sequence). Subsequent to a culture period of under 11 days, CD4+ T cells were isolated. SARS-CoV-2 infection was confirmed by PCR in the person between March and December 2020. Participants were given two doses of BNT162b2 or mRNA-1273 vaccine. A half-medium replacement with IL-2 medium was carried out on days 3 and 7. The sample in question was CD4+ T cells from PBMCs cultured without peptide, obtained after COVID-19 vaccination. The sequence was collected from a human donor who had a prior SARS-CoV-2 infection. This chain links TRBV27 with TRBJ1-6, with 7 bases aligning to TRBD1. The CDR3, as DNA: TGTGCCAGCAGTTTATCCGGGACAGTCTATAATTCACCCCTCCACTTT. It specifies CASSLSGTVYNSPLHF.